This T cell receptor beta chain derives from a study of PD-1 and CTLA-4 blockade in melanoma. Sequencing used immunoSEQ multiplex PCR; TCRdb keeps in-frame clones, though not all of them. The table has over 25,000 clones, about 89% seen once. The clonotype was recovered from a human donor with melanoma. The sequencing here drew on CD8+ T cells from peripheral blood, taken before anti-PD-1 treatment.

Written as DNA, the CDR3 is TGTGCCAGTATGCGGGAGGGTCGGAGCAATCAGCCCCAGCATTTT. Encoded protein: CASMREGRSNQPQHF. This chain uses TRBV28 with TRBJ1-5; no firm D call. The CDR3 sequence is 15 residues long. Trimming left V 9 bases short and J 1 base short, with 16 bases between. CDR1 MDHEN and CDR2 SYDVKM come from the germline V gene.